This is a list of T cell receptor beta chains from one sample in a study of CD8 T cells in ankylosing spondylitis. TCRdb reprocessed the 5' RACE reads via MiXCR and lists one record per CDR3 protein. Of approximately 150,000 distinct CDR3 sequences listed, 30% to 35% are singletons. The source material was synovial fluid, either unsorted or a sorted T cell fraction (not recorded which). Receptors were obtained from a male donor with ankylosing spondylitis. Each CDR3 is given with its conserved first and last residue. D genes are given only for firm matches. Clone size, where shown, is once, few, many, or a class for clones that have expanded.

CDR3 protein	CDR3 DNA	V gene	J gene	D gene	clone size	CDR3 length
CASSPLQGKSRANNEQFF	TGTGCCAGCAGCCCCCTCCAGGGGAAGAGTAGAGCCAACAATGAGCAGTTCTTC	TRBV11-2	TRBJ2-1	.	many	18
CASSTIPGYYGYTF	TGTGCCAGCAGTACTATCCCGGGATACTATGGCTACACCTTC	TRBV28	TRBJ1-2	.	.	14
CASSDRGTGTELFF	TGTGCCAGCAGTGACCGAGGGACCGGGACGGAGCTGTTTTTT	TRBV2	TRBJ2-2	.	.	14
CASSLVGQGYNEQFF	TGTGCCAGCAGTTTAGTGGGACAGGGTTACAATGAGCAGTTCTTC	TRBV28	TRBJ2-1	TRBD1	many	15
CASSLDGNEQFF	TGTGCCAGCAGCTTAGACGGCAATGAGCAGTTCTTC	TRBV7-7	TRBJ2-1	.	few	12
CASSLTDWLLYNEQFF	TGTGCCAGCTCCCTCACGGACTGGTTACTCTACAATGAGCAGTTCTTC	TRBV18	TRBJ2-1	.	.	16
CASNRLWGEGEQYF	TGTGCCAGCAACCGACTCTGGGGGGAAGGCGAGCAGTACTTC	TRBV6-4	TRBJ2-7	.	.	14
CAINSGSGEKLFF	TGTGCCATCAATTCGGGTAGTGGTGAAAAACTGTTTTTT	TRBV10-3	TRBJ1-4	.	many	13
CAIRGGGLNTGELFF	TGTGCCATCAGGGGGGGTGGGTTGAACACCGGGGAGCTGTTTTTT	TRBV10-3	TRBJ2-2	.	.	15
CASASQGKGSYNEQFF	TGTGCCAGCGCTTCACAGGGGAAGGGGTCCTACAATGAGCAGTTCTTC	TRBV28	TRBJ2-1	TRBD1	many	16
CASSPRVSGWSAGANVLTF	TGTGCCAGCAGCCCCCGGGTGTCCGGCTGGTCAGCTGGGGCCAACGTCCTGACTTTC	TRBV11-2	TRBJ2-6	.	.	19
CASSLSTVTGEQFF	TGCGCCAGCAGCTTGAGTACGGTAACGGGTGAGCAGTTCTTC	TRBV5-1	TRBJ2-1	.	.	14
CATSGGVVNEQFF	TGTGCCACCAGTGGAGGTGTCGTCAATGAGCAGTTCTTC	TRBV24-1	TRBJ2-1	.	.	13
CASSQDRGWSNEQFF	TGTGCCAGCAGCCAAGACAGGGGGTGGTCCAATGAGCAGTTCTTC	TRBV4-2	TRBJ2-1	TRBD1	few	15
CASSQESWEGAFF	TGTGCCAGCAGCCAAGAAAGCTGGGAAGGAGCTTTCTTT	TRBV3-1	TRBJ1-1	.	medium-sized	13
CASSPGPGTGNEQFF	TGCGCCAGCAGCCCGGGGCCGGGGACGGGGAATGAGCAGTTCTTC	TRBV5-1	TRBJ2-1	.	.	15
CASSLEGVNVFGYTF	TGCGCCAGCAGCTTGGAAGGGGTAAACGTCTTCGGCTACACCTTC	TRBV5-1	TRBJ1-2	.	.	15
CASSLSGDTQYF	TGTGCCAGCAGTTTAAGCGGGGATACGCAGTATTTT	TRBV28	TRBJ2-3	.	many	12
CASRLSDRGLYGYTF	TGTGCCAGCAGACTCTCAGACAGGGGATTATATGGCTACACCTTC	TRBV6-2/TRBV6-3	TRBJ1-2	TRBD1	.	15
CSACGLAPGRNTGELFF	TGCAGTGCCTGCGGACTAGCTCCGGGACGTAACACCGGGGAGCTGTTTTTT	TRBV20-1	TRBJ2-2	TRBD2	.	17
CSALTGIYEQYF	TGCAGTGCTTTGACAGGTATCTACGAGCAGTACTTC	TRBV20-1	TRBJ2-7	.	many	12
CASSFWTAWSDSGANVLTF	TGTGCCAGCAGTTTCTGGACCGCGTGGTCTGACTCTGGGGCCAACGTCCTGACTTTC	TRBV12-3/TRBV12-4	TRBJ2-6	.	few	19
CASSDSRTGLSEQYF	TGTGCCAGCAGCGATAGCCGGACAGGGCTAAGCGAGCAGTACTTC	TRBV12-3/TRBV12-4	TRBJ2-7	TRBD1	.	15
CSAQGAKETQYF	TGCAGTGCCCAGGGGGCGAAGGAGACCCAGTACTTC	TRBV20-1	TRBJ2-5	TRBD1	.	12
CATQQLGRGSNQPQHF	TGCGCCACACAGCAGTTGGGCCGCGGTAGCAATCAGCCCCAGCATTTT	TRBV10-2	TRBJ1-5	.	few	16
CASSPRTDSYNEQFF	TGCGCCAGCAGCCCCAGGACAGACTCCTACAATGAGCAGTTCTTC	TRBV5-1	TRBJ2-1	.	many	15
CASSLEVGRETQYF	TGTGCCAGCAGCTTGGAGGTGGGGAGGGAGACCCAGTACTTC	TRBV5-5	TRBJ2-5	.	.	14
CASSQGPNTIYF	TGTGCCAGCAGCCAGGGGCCAAACACCATATATTTT	TRBV6-1	TRBJ1-3	.	few	12